This T cell receptor beta chain is drawn from a study of blood T cell repertoires in COVID-19. About the study: From the United States, Italy and Spain came samples of acute and convalescent COVID-19. From T cells, B-cell-depleted T cells, or PBMCs came the material, which was cDNA or gDNA.

Authors' data handling: Amplification of reference gene primers provided the estimated nucleated cell counts. The method was immunoSEQ multiplex PCR; TCRdb's version includes in-frame clones alone and lacks a portion of them. V, J and clone size reflect that table, while D and trimming were determined from the DNA. Among 29,000 or so clones, 75% to 90% were seen once, and the ten largest hold 10%. The CDR3 loop spans 12 amino acids. Germline assignment: CDR1 MNHEY and CDR2 SVGAGI. V shed 6 bases and J 7 bases; nucleotides not matched to a gene: 5. The rearrangement uses TRBV6-5 and TRBJ1-2; TRBD1 matches 7 bases. The sample was peripheral blood. The sequence came from a man in his fifties or sixties with acute or convalescent COVID-19. This chain's CDR3 is CASSTGVVGYTF. The DNA of the CDR3 is TGTGCCAGCAGCACAGGGGTTGTTGGCTACACCTTC.